These 24 T cell receptor beta chains share one sample of origin, sequenced in a study of Graves' ophthalmopathy and Graves' hyperthyroidism. Transcripts of RNA were the source for amplifying TCR beta CDR3 regions. Investigators did first-round RT-PCR with HTBI primers, then second-round multiplex PCR. Via MiXCR, TCRdb re-called the multiplex PCR reads, giving one row per CDR3 protein. The sample carries under 350,000 distinct CDR3 sequences, 15% to 20% recorded once. Sequences were obtained from peripheral blood. The receptors shown here come from an adult man with Graves' ophthalmopathy.

J is TRBJ1-1 and V is TRBV11-1; D may be TRBD1 (5 bases). Germline CDR1 SGHAT, CDR2 FQDESV (reference sequence). The CDR3 is made up of 20 amino acids. The V end lost 0 bases, the J end lost 3 bases, and 26 bases lay between the germline ends. As DNA, the CDR3 is TGTGCCAGCAGCTTAGCAGTTGGCCGCGGACAAACCTCGAAAGACACTGAAGCTTTCTTT. Amino acids: CASSLAVGRGQTSKDTEAFF. Supplemented by reference TRBV11-1 and TRBJ1-1, the full variable domain reads EAEVAQSPRYKITEKSQAVAFWCDPISGHATLYWYRQILGQGPELLVQFQDESVVDDSQLPKDRFSAERLKGVDSTLKIQPAELGDSAMYLCASSLAVGRGQTSKDTEAFFGQGTRLTVV.

V gene TRBV20-1 combines with J gene TRBJ2-7; TRBD1 aligns across 9 bases. Per germline, CDR1 DFQATT and CDR2 SNEGSKA (reference sequence). The CDR3 is 15 residues long. J gave up 0 bases and V 6 bases, and 9 bases lay outside the gene matches. This chain's CDR3 is CSALQDRGPSYEQYF. CDR3 in DNA: TGCAGTGCCCTCCAGGACAGGGGTCCCTCCTACGAGCAGTACTTC.

This clonotype was recorded at least ten times. This chain connects TRBV10-1 to TRBJ1-1; D unresolved. This CDR3 region has 15 residues. Trimming shortened V by 0 bases and J by 5 bases, and 13 bases separated the two germline ends. The germline gives CDR1 WNHNN, CDR2 SYGVQD (reference sequence). CDR3 sequence (DNA): TGCGCCAGCAGTGAGTCGGCGCTGGGAACAACTGAAGCTTTCTTT. Encoded protein: CASSESALGTTEAFF.

This sequence joins TRBV4-3 and TRBJ2-6; unclear D gene. CDR1 and CDR2 from the germline V gene are LGHNA and YSLEER. The CDR3 extends over 17 amino acids. V was cut by 1 base and J by 0 bases, with 10 bases left in between. The CDR3 here is CASSQVTTTSGANVLTF. The CDR3 DNA sequence: TGCGCCAGCAGCCAAGTAACAACAACCTCTGGGGCCAACGTCCTGACTTTC.

This clonotype was picked up many times. The rearrangement joins TRBV3-1 to TRBJ2-5; 7 nucleotides agree with TRBD1. In germline, CDR1 is LGHDT, CDR2 YNNKEL (reference sequence). The length of the CDR3 is 16 residues. V lost 1 base and J lost 1; bases outside the gene matches: 6. CDR3 sequence reads: CASSQGQGTGQETQYF. The CDR3, as DNA: TGTGCCAGCAGCCAAGGACAGGGAACTGGCCAAGAGACCCAGTACTTC.

This clonotype was counted ten times or more. This rearrangement joins TRBV28 to TRBJ1-2, with D tentatively TRBD1 (6 bases). V dropped 6 bases and J dropped 7 bases, with 15 bases sitting between them. CDR1 MDHEN and CDR2 SYDVKM come from the germline V gene. The CDR3 consists of 13 residues. CDR3 region: CASSLVEGGGYTF. CDR3 in DNA: TGTGCCAGCAGCCTCGTAGAGGGGGGTGGCTACACCTTC.

This clonotype was counted at least ten times. V usage is TRBV6-5 and J usage is TRBJ2-7, with a tentative D call TRBD2 (6 bases). V dropped 10 bases and J dropped 2 bases, with 12 bases sitting between them. In germline, CDR1 is MNHEY, CDR2 SVGAGI. CDR3 length: 12 residues. The CDR3, as DNA: TGTGCCACTGAGGACTACGCCTACGAGCAGTACTTC. This translates into CATEDYAYEQYF.

The table lists this clonotype with many counts. This chain links TRBV19 with TRBJ1-2; D gene uncertain. The V end lost 5 bases, the J end lost 8 bases, and 12 bases lay between the germline ends. Looked up from germline, CDR1 is LNHDA and CDR2 is SQIVND (reference sequence). The CDR3 loop spans 12 amino acids. In DNA, the CDR3 is TGTGCCAGTAGTGAGGTCGGAGGGGGCTACACCTTC. Its protein product is CASSEVGGGYTF.

In its sample, this clonotype was seen many times. The rearrangement uses TRBV12-3 or TRBV12-4 and TRBJ2-7, with a possible D match to TRBD1 (6 bases). V dropped 7 bases and J dropped 2 bases, with 18 bases sitting between them. This CDR3 comprises 15 residues. The CDR3 region is CASNFPGQNTYEQYF. CDR3 in DNA: TGTGCCAGCAATTTTCCCGGACAGAACACCTACGAGCAGTACTTC.

The rearrangement uses TRBV6-1 and TRBJ2-5; 9 nucleotides align to TRBD1. The CDR3 spans 13 residues. V lost 10 bases, J lost 5 bases, and 8 bases stayed unmatched. CDR1 and CDR2 (germline): MNHNS, SASEGT. This CDR3 reads CAMGQGGGETQYF. DNA for the CDR3: TGTGCCATGGGACAGGGTGGCGGCGAGACCCAGTACTTC.

This clonotype was seen repeatedly, ten times or more. V usage is TRBV28 and J usage is TRBJ2-7; 7 bases are shared with TRBD2. Germline V lookup: CDR1 MDHEN, CDR2 SYDVKM. V dropped 5 bases and J dropped 5; count of bases not matched to a gene: 12. The CDR3 runs to 15 residues. CDR3 in amino acids: CASSPRGRASNEQYF. CDR3 nucleotide sequence: TGTGCCAGCAGTCCCCGGGGGAGGGCCTCGAACGAGCAGTACTTC.

The sample holds many counts of this clonotype. The J gene is TRBJ2-7, the V gene TRBV15, with 8 bases that match TRBD1. This CDR3 has 14 residues. Germline V lookup: CDR1 LNHNV, CDR2 YYDKDF (reference sequence). V lost 1 base and J lost 6; bases outside the gene matches: 5. The CDR3 sequence is CATSRVDRVGEQYF. For the CDR3, the DNA is TGTGCCACCAGCAGAGTGGACAGGGTCGGCGAGCAGTACTTC.

This clonotype was observed at least ten times. This chain links TRBV20-1 with TRBJ2-7, with D possibly being TRBD1 (6 bases). CDR3 size: 13 residues. V was clipped by 6 bases and J by 3 bases, with 15 bases between them. Germline loops: CDR1 DFQATT, CDR2 SNEGSKA (reference sequence). The CDR3 DNA follows: TGCAGTGCATCGGGACATCTATACTACGAGCAGTACTTC. It encodes CSASGHLYYEQYF.

This clonotype was recorded a few times. The chain uses TRBV11-2 and TRBJ2-2; TRBD2 matches at 8 bases. Germline CDR1 is SGHAT and CDR2 is FQNNGV. This CDR3 region has 16 residues. The ends lost 5 bases at V and 4 bases at J; junction bases unmatched: 9. For the CDR3, the DNA is TGTGCCAGCAGCCCACACCGGGGGGGTTCCACCGGGGAGCTGTTTTTT. Protein sequence: CASSPHRGGSTGELFF.

This clonotype appeared many times. The CDR3 DNA is TGTGCCAGCAGCCCCGACAGCAACTTCTATGGCTACACCTTC. Encoded protein: CASSPDSNFYGYTF. V usage is TRBV6-1 and J usage is TRBJ1-2, with D possibly matching TRBD1 (5 bases). This CDR3 has 14 amino acids. The germline CDR1 and CDR2 sequences are MNHNS and SASEGT. With 6 bases removed from V and 4 bases from J, the gap between germline ends came to 15 bases.

The chain is built from TRBV19 and TRBJ1-1; TRBD1 matches at 8 bases. The germline CDR1 and CDR2 sequences are LNHDA and SQIVND (reference sequence). This CDR3 contains 15 residues. V gave up 7 bases and J gave up 4 bases; unmatched junction bases: 11. The CDR3 region is CASTDTTGAVTEAFF. The CDR3 DNA reads as TGTGCCAGTACCGATACGACAGGGGCCGTCACTGAAGCTTTCTTT.

The chain has TRBV28 and TRBJ1-1, with 10 bases aligning to TRBD1. In germline, CDR1 is MDHEN, CDR2 SYDVKM. The J segment lost 10 bases and the V segment lost 3 bases, leaving 11 bases of the junction unmatched. The CDR3 totals 15 residues. CDR3 DNA sequence: TGTGCCAGCAGTTTGCAGCCCGACAGGGGGCAACGAGCTTTCTTT. This codes for CASSLQPDRGQRAFF.

This clonotype came up many times. The chain employs TRBV7-9 and TRBJ2-7; D may be TRBD2 (6 bases). V dropped 1 base and J dropped 3 bases, with 13 bases sitting between them. CDR3 length equals 15 residues. Per the germline V gene, CDR1 is SEHNR and CDR2 is FQNEAQ (reference sequence). The chain's CDR3 is CASSLVPSARYEQYF. In DNA, the CDR3 is TGTGCCAGCAGCTTAGTGCCTAGCGCCCGCTACGAGCAGTACTTC.

A remark on this clonotype: A read error is possible here, since a much larger clone lies one base away. This chain uses TRBV7-2 with TRBJ2-7; D gene unclear. Looked up from germline, CDR1 is SGHTA and CDR2 is FQGNSA. Trimming took off 3 bases at V and 5 bases at J, with 5 bases between the two ends. This CDR3 is 11 amino acids long. The CDR3 is CASSFNHEQYF. The CDR3 nucleotides read TGTGCCAGCAGCTTCAACCACGAGCAGTACTTC.

In its sample, this clonotype was seen many times. This sequence joins TRBV5-1 and TRBJ2-5, with TRBD2 matching over 10 bases. The CDR3 runs 15 residues. The germline gives CDR1 SGHRS, CDR2 YFSETQ. Losses at the gene ends were 0 bases for V and 4 bases for J; bases not matched to a gene: 3. CDR3 residues: CASSLASGRLETQYF. The CDR3 region has the DNA TGCGCCAGCAGCTTGGCTAGCGGGAGACTAGAGACCCAGTACTTC.

This clonotype was seen ten or more times. The rearrangement uses TRBV9 and TRBJ2-7; no definite D call. There are 14 residues in the CDR3. Between the trimmed V and J ends, which lost 2 bases and 6 bases, there was a span of 15 bases. CDR1 is SGDLS, CDR2 YYNGEE, per germline. In nucleotides, the CDR3 is TGTGCCAGCAGCGTTGACTCGTGGAGTCCCGAGCAGTACTTC. Protein: CASSVDSWSPEQYF.

This clonotype was seen many times. J is TRBJ2-7 and V is TRBV6-2 or TRBV6-3; possibly TRBD1 or TRBD2 for D (5 bases each). Germline V gene lookup returns CDR1 MNHEY and CDR2 SVGEGT. Between the trimmed V and J ends, which lost 3 bases and 5 bases, there was a span of 14 bases. The CDR3 has 14 amino acids. Here the CDR3 reads CASSYPGRTNEQYF. CDR3 coding DNA: TGTGCCAGCAGTTATCCGGGACGGACAAACGAGCAGTACTTC.

This clonotype was recorded at least ten times. This chain joins TRBV11-1 and TRBJ2-2, with D possibly being TRBD2 (6 bases). CDR1 is SGHAT and CDR2 is FQDESV in the germline V gene (reference sequence). CDR3 length: 16 residues. The V gene lost 2 bases and the J gene lost 3 bases, with 13 bases spanning the gap. CDR3 residues: CASSLRRVYDTGELFF. CDR3 nucleotide sequence: TGTGCCAGCAGCTTAAGGAGGGTTTACGACACCGGGGAGCTGTTTTTT.

This clonotype was counted at least ten times. This chain connects TRBV14 to TRBJ1-5; a weak D match, TRBD1 (5 bases). V lost 1 base and J lost 10, with 8 bases in between. Germline values: CDR1 SGHDN, CDR2 FVKESK. The CDR3 is 12 amino acids. The CDR3 bases are TGTGCCAGCAGCCAAGCTGGGGGACCCCAGCATTTT. Protein product: CASSQAGGPQHF.